Presented here are 15 T cell receptor beta chains from one specimen sequenced in a study of blood T cell repertoires in COVID-19. Profiled with immunoSEQ multiplex PCR; TCRdb holds only in-frame clones, not every one. The sample lists 250,000 or so clones; more than 80% were seen once. Input material: peripheral blood. All receptors derive from a man aged 30 to 45 with COVID-19, enrolled during active disease.

This rearrangement joins TRBV7-9 to TRBJ2-7; D is undetermined. CDR3 length equals 12 residues. The V and J ends lost 2 bases and 7 bases respectively, with 9 bases between them. The V gene's germline CDR1 is SEHNR and CDR2 FQNEAQ (reference sequence). The CDR3 region is CASSLWPLEQYF. Here the CDR3 DNA reads TGTGCCAGCAGCTTATGGCCCCTGGAGCAGTACTTC. Supplemented by reference TRBV7-9 and TRBJ2-7, the full variable domain reads DTGVSQNPRHKITKRGQNVTFRCDPISEHNRLYWYRQTLGQGPEFLTYFQNEAQLEKSRLLSDRFSAERPKGSFSTLEIQRTEQGDSAMYLCASSLWPLEQYFGPGTRLTVT.

V and J are TRBV5-1 and TRBJ1-4; 7 bases are a match to TRBD1. Germline V gene data show CDR1 as SGHRS and CDR2 as YFSETQ. The CDR3 has 14 residues. V shed 1 base, J shed 12 bases, and the junction held 9 bases outside the gene matches. Here the CDR3 DNA reads TGCGCCAGCAGCTTGCTCACAGGGGTTGGGGAACTGTTTTTT. This codes for CASSLLTGVGELFF.

This chain uses TRBV30 with TRBJ2-1, with 7 bases identical to TRBD2. CDR3 length: 15 amino acids. Trimming took 4 bases from V and 6 from J; bases not matched to a gene: 12. Germline CDR1 is GTSNPN and CDR2 is SVGIG (reference sequence). The CDR3 sequence: CAWTWGTTSANEQFF. The CDR3 DNA follows: TGTGCCTGGACCTGGGGGACTACATCTGCCAATGAGCAGTTCTTC.

The chain uses TRBV19 and TRBJ2-7; 7 bases line up with TRBD1. The CDR3 has 14 residues. The germline gives CDR1 LNHDA, CDR2 SQIVND (reference sequence). Germline trimming cut 5 bases from V and 3 bases from J; bases unmatched to any gene: 7. DNA of the CDR3: TGTGCCAGTAGTTCATCCAGGGGGTTCTACGAGCAGTACTTC. Its protein product is CASSSSRGFYEQYF.

The rearrangement joins TRBV11-2 to TRBJ2-7; D perhaps matches TRBD2 (5 bases). Germline CDR1 and CDR2: SGHAT and FQNNGV. The CDR3 loop spans 13 amino acids. The V gene lost 5 bases and the J gene lost 7 bases, with 15 bases spanning the gap. The CDR3 reads CASSDSSSPEQYF. In nucleotides, the CDR3 is TGTGCCAGCAGCGACTCTAGCAGTCCGGAGCAGTACTTC.

This clone was counted once. The V call is TRBV11-1, the J call TRBJ2-7; 7 bases are shared with TRBD1. Per the germline V gene, CDR1 is SGHAT and CDR2 is FQDESV (reference sequence). The trim removed 1 base at V and 3 bases at J, leaving 3 bases unmatched. There are 14 residues in the CDR3. The CDR3: CASSLDRGNYEQYF. The DNA for the CDR3 is TGTGCCAGCAGCTTAGACAGGGGAAACTACGAGCAGTACTTC.

V gene TRBV19 combines with J gene TRBJ1-2, with 9 bases aligning to TRBD1. The CDR3 has 15 amino acids. The germline V gene encodes CDR1 LNHDA and CDR2 SQIVND (reference sequence). V dropped 5 bases and J dropped 6; count of bases not matched to a gene: 10. The CDR3 spells CASSPRQGERNGYTF. CDR3 coding DNA: TGTGCCAGTAGTCCTCGACAGGGGGAGAGGAATGGCTACACCTTC.

The rearrangement links TRBV7-3 to TRBJ1-3, with 9 bases that match TRBD1. The germline V gene has CDR1 SGHTA and CDR2 FQGTGA. V shed 5 bases, J shed 0 bases, and the junction held 2 bases outside the gene matches. The CDR3 is 15 amino acids. The chain's CDR3 is CASSRQGGSGNTIYF. CDR3 coding DNA: TGTGCCAGCAGCCGACAGGGGGGCTCTGGAAACACCATATATTTT. The full variable domain, completed using reference TRBV7-3 and TRBJ1-3, is GAGVSQTPSNKVTEKGKYVELRCDPISGHTALYWYRQSLGQGPEFLIYFQGTGAADDSGLPNDRFFAVRPEGSVSTLKIQRTERGDSAVYLCASSRQGGSGNTIYFGEGSWLTVV.

The genes are TRBV28 and TRBJ2-3; TRBD1 agrees at 9 bases. The CDR3 is 16 amino acids. CDR1 and CDR2 from the germline V gene are MDHEN and SYDVKM. V shed 5 bases and J 3 bases; nucleotides not matched to a gene: 9. The CDR3 DNA follows: TGTGCCAGCAGTACCCCCGGGACAGGGCTTACAGATACGCAGTATTTT. The encoded protein is CASSTPGTGLTDTQYF.

This clone was counted a single time. The V gene is TRBV5-6, the J gene TRBJ2-2; 10 bases map to TRBD2. The V gene's germline CDR1 is SGHDT and CDR2 YYEEEE. Germline trimming cut 4 bases from V and 6 bases from J; bases unmatched to any gene: 12. There are 17 residues in the CDR3. CDR3 coding DNA: TGTGCCAGCAGCCTTCGACTAGCGGGTGCGGGGGCCGGGGAGCTGTTTTTT. It yields the protein CASSLRLAGAGAGELFF.

This clone was observed once. The chain's CDR3 is CASSLAQAFSGNTIYF. CDR3 nucleotide sequence: TGTGCCAGCAGCTTAGCTCAGGCGTTCTCTGGAAACACCATATATTTT. The chain combines TRBV7-2 with TRBJ1-3; unclear D gene. The germline gives CDR1 SGHTA, CDR2 FQGNSA. The CDR3 has 16 amino acids. The V and J ends lost 0 bases and 0 bases respectively, with 9 bases between them.

V gene TRBV6-5 combines with J gene TRBJ2-4; 8 nucleotides agree with TRBD2. Unmatched junction bases numbered 5, after V lost 2 bases and J lost 2 bases. CDR1 and CDR2 from the germline V gene are MNHEY and SVGAGI. This CDR3 comprises 16 residues. The CDR3 protein is CASSYGTSTTKNIQYF. DNA of the CDR3: TGTGCCAGCAGTTACGGGACTAGTACTACCAAAAACATTCAGTACTTC.

The chain carries TRBV7-9 and TRBJ2-3, with a possible D match to TRBD2 (6 bases). V was clipped by 5 bases and J by 6 bases, with 15 bases between them. Germline loops: CDR1 SEHNR, CDR2 FQNEAQ (reference sequence). This CDR3 has 14 residues. The CDR3 DNA reads TGTGCCAGCAGCCTCCGGAGGGGTGACGATACGCAGTATTTT. Its translation: CASSLRRGDDTQYF.

This clone was detected once. The V and J genes are TRBV3-1 (or the pseudogene TRBV3-2) and TRBJ2-7; D is unclear. Germline CDR1 and CDR2: LGHDT and YNNKEL (reference sequence). Trimming took off 2 bases at V and 5 bases at J, with 7 bases between the two ends. CDR3 size: 12 residues. CDR3 residues: CASSQLSNEQYF. In DNA form, the CDR3 reads TGTGCCAGCAGCCAATTGTCCAACGAGCAGTACTTC.

The chain recombines TRBV18 with TRBJ1-1; no clear D. CDR1 is KGHSH and CDR2 is LQKENI in the germline V gene. Trimming cost V 3 bases and J 1 base, with 12 bases left between them. The CDR3 covers 15 residues. CDR3 loop: CASSPGLTRNTEAFF. As DNA, the CDR3 is TGTGCCAGCTCACCTGGACTGACAAGGAACACTGAAGCTTTCTTT.